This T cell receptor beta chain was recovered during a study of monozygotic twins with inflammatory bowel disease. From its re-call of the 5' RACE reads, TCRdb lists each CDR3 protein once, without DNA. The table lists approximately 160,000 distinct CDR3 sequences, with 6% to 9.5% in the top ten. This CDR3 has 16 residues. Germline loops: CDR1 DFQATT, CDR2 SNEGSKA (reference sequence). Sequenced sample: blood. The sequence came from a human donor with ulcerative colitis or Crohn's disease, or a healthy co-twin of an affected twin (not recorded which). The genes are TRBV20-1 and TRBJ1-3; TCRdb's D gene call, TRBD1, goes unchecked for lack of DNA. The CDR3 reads CSAPIGPGGSGNTIYF.